The next 25 T cell receptor beta chains were all read from a single sample in a study of post-analysis software for immune sequencing data. Study-wide points: In patients, TRBV5-6, TRBV5-1 and TRBV20-1 belonged to five or six TRBV segments found more frequently than in controls.

For these receptors, no antigen is known. Tagging with unique molecular identifiers was a feature of the TCR beta cDNA libraries. In TCRdb, the PCR reads were re-called with MiXCR into one record per CDR3 protein. This repertoire shows roughly 650,000 distinct CDR3 sequences, approximately 59% found once; its top ten account for approximately 11%. Sequencing was carried out using blood. These receptors came from a girl aged 2 to 10 with multiple sclerosis.

As DNA, the CDR3 is TGTGCCAGCAGTTTAAGACAGGGCCCCACTGAAGCTTTCTTT. Residues: CASSLRQGPTEAFF. This rearrangement joins TRBV12-3 or TRBV12-4 to TRBJ1-1; 7 nucleotides line up with TRBD1. Trimming at V came to 2 bases and at J to 4 bases, leaving 4 bases not matched to a gene. CDR3 length equals 14 residues.

This clonotype was seen more than once but under ten times. The chain is built from TRBV29-1 and TRBJ2-5; 7 bases match TRBD1. The V gene's germline CDR1 is SQVTM and CDR2 ANQGSEA. The CDR3 has 12 amino acids. The junction had 6 bases not matched to a gene; V was cut back by 7 bases and J by 4 bases. CDR3 nucleotide sequence: TGCAGCGCTCGACAGGGAGTAGAGACCCAGTACTTC. Its translation: CSARQGVETQYF.

The chain combines TRBV21-1 with TRBJ2-1; the table's D gene call, TRBD2, was not cross checked with the DNA. TRBV21-1 is recorded as a pseudogene. This CDR3 is 15 amino acids long. The CDR3 coding sequence is TGTGCCAGCAGGGGACCAGGCCCGGAGGGCAATGAGCAGTTCTTC. Amino acids: CASRGPGPEGNEQFF.

Only a few counts were recorded for this clonotype. This chain connects TRBV5-5 to TRBJ2-5; 11 bases fit TRBD2. Germline V gene data show CDR1 as SGHKS and CDR2 as YYEKEE (reference sequence). V gave up 3 bases and J gave up 6 bases; unmatched junction bases: 16. The CDR3 loop spans 18 amino acids. CDR3 DNA sequence: TGTGCCAGCAGCTGGGGTTTAAGTAGCGGGGGGGCCTTACAGACCCAGTACTTC. It specifies CASSWGLSSGGALQTQYF.

The chain links TRBV9 to TRBJ2-1, with 11 bases matching TRBD2. Germline lookup yields CDR1 SGDLS and CDR2 YYNGEE. The CDR3 has 21 residues. After removal of 0 bases from V and 1 base from J, the junction contained 15 bases not matched to a gene. CDR3 DNA: TGTGCCAGCAGCGTAGGGTTATTTTGGCTAGCGGGGGGCCTATCCTACAATGAGCAGTTCTTC. It is translated as CASSVGLFWLAGGLSYNEQFF.

The chain couples TRBV14 to TRBJ1-2, with D possibly being TRBD1 (5 bases). CDR1 is SGHDN and CDR2 is FVKESK in the germline V gene. This CDR3 has 14 amino acids. Trimming cost V 1 base and J 5 bases, with 11 bases left between them. The CDR3 is CASSQGQGKYGYTF. The CDR3 nucleotides read TGTGCCAGCAGCCAAGGTCAGGGAAAGTATGGCTACACCTTC.

This sequence joins TRBV6-6 and TRBJ1-1; D may be TRBD1 (6 bases). The CDR3 runs to 16 residues. Germline V gene sequence: CDR1 MNHNY, CDR2 SVGAGI (reference sequence). V was shortened by 7 bases and J by 1 base, with 19 bases between the two germline ends. CDR3 bases: TGTGCCAGCACTATCCCAGGGGCACAAAGGAACACTGAAGCTTTCTTT. Protein sequence: CASTIPGAQRNTEAFF.

This chain links TRBV5-1 with TRBJ2-1, with 9 bases lining up with TRBD1. J was trimmed by 7 bases and V by 0 bases; bases with no gene match: 8. There are 16 residues in the CDR3. CDR1 and CDR2 (germline): SGHRS, YFSETQ. CDR3 sequence reads: CASSLATFGQGNEQFF. The DNA for the CDR3 is TGCGCCAGCAGCTTGGCCACCTTTGGACAGGGGAATGAGCAGTTCTTC.

In its sample, this clonotype was seen once. J is TRBJ2-3 and V is TRBV30, with 9 positions matching TRBD2. With 0 bases clipped from V and 5 bases from J, the junction kept 12 bases outside the gene matches. Germline assignment: CDR1 GTSNPN and CDR2 SVGIG (reference sequence). CDR3 length equals 17 residues. CDR3 coding DNA: TGTGCCTGGAGTGTACGAGGCGGGAGGGGTGCCGAAGATACGCAGTATTTT. Its translation is CAWSVRGGRGAEDTQYF.

The rearrangement uses TRBV20-1 and TRBJ2-1; D is possibly TRBD2 (5 bases). The CDR3 covers 15 residues. CDR1 is DFQATT, CDR2 SNEGSKA, per germline (reference sequence). The ends were cut back, 5 bases at V and 0 bases at J, with 14 bases in the middle. The CDR3 DNA sequence: TGCAGTGCTCGTCCCCTGGGGAGCTCCTACAATGAGCAGTTCTTC. Protein sequence: CSARPLGSSYNEQFF.

This clonotype was counted between two and nine times. The rearrangement uses TRBV7-8 and TRBJ2-1; 9 bases align to TRBD2. The germline gives CDR1 SGHVS, CDR2 FQNEAQ. CDR3 length: 14 amino acids. The J segment lost 7 bases and the V segment lost 2 bases, leaving 3 bases of the junction unmatched. The CDR3 bases are TGTGCCAGCAGCTTACTAGCGGGGTGGAATGAGCAGTTCTTC. As protein: CASSLLAGWNEQFF.

The rearrangement uses TRBV20-1 and TRBJ1-1; D unresolved. V was shortened by 6 bases and J by 3 bases, with 8 bases between the two germline ends. Germline V gives CDR1 DFQATT, CDR2 SNEGSKA (reference sequence). The CDR3 runs 11 residues. In DNA form, the CDR3 reads TGCAGTGCCGCACCGGACACTGAAGCTTTCTTT. Translating it yields CSAAPDTEAFF.

The CDR3 DNA is TGTGCCAGCAGCTTAGAATCGGCGGGAGGCCGAGAGCAGTACTTC. This codes for CASSLESAGGREQYF. The rearrangement joins TRBV7-3 to TRBJ2-7; 8 nucleotides match TRBD2. V lost 2 bases to trimming and J lost 7 bases; unmatched junction nucleotides: 10. The CDR3 runs 15 residues. The germline gives CDR1 SGHTA, CDR2 FQGTGA.

This clonotype was found a few times. This chain links TRBV4-1 with TRBJ1-1; 8 positions match TRBD1. V was clipped by 0 bases and J by 1 base; unmatched bases: 1. Germline V gene sequence: CDR1 MGHRA, CDR2 YSYEKL. The CDR3 sequence is 15 residues long. CDR3 sequence reads: CASSQDQGANTEAFF. The CDR3 DNA follows: TGCGCCAGCAGCCAAGATCAGGGGGCGAACACTGAAGCTTTCTTT.

This clonotype has only a few counts. The J gene is TRBJ1-2, the V gene TRBV20-1; no firm D call. V gave up 5 bases and J gave up 4 bases, with 14 bases separating them. The CDR3 has 13 residues. Germline V lookup: CDR1 DFQATT, CDR2 SNEGSKA (reference sequence). CDR3 protein: CSAEGATFYGYTF. Here the CDR3 DNA reads TGCAGTGCTGAGGGCGCAACCTTCTATGGCTACACCTTC.

This clonotype was observed many times. This sequence joins TRBV20-1 and TRBJ1-2; TRBD1 agrees at 11 bases. Germline V gene data show CDR1 as DFQATT and CDR2 as SNEGSKA (reference sequence). V was pared by 3 bases and J by 7 bases, with 19 bases of the junction left unmatched. The CDR3 runs 18 residues. The CDR3: CSASRAGRSRDRGGGYTF. Written as DNA, the CDR3 is TGCAGTGCTAGCCGCGCGGGGCGCTCCCGGGACAGGGGGGGTGGCTACACCTTC.

The V and J genes are TRBV4-1 and TRBJ2-1; maybe TRBD2 (5 bases). This CDR3 is 18 amino acids long. The V end was cut by 0 bases, the J end by 6 bases, with 21 bases between. The germline V gene has CDR1 MGHRA and CDR2 YSYEKL. Here the CDR3 DNA reads TGCGCCAGCAGCCAAGATTATCTAATCCCACTAGAGGGCAATGAGCAGTTCTTC. The encoded protein is CASSQDYLIPLEGNEQFF.

The chain uses TRBV7-8 and TRBJ1-2; TRBD1 matches at 10 bases. Losses at the gene ends were 5 bases for V and 4 bases for J; bases not matched to a gene: 10. CDR1 SGHVS and CDR2 FQNEAQ come from the germline V gene. CDR3 length: 16 amino acids. CDR3 nucleotides: TGTGCCAGCAGCATAGGACGGACAGGGGGGATCTATGGCTACACCTTC. This sequence encodes CASSIGRTGGIYGYTF. The full variable domain, rest sourced from reference TRBV7-8 and TRBJ1-2, is GAGVSQSPRYKVAKRGQDVALRCDPISGHVSLFWYQQALGQGPEFLTYFQNEAQLDKSGLPSDRFFAERPEGSVSTLKIQRTQQEDSAVYLCASSIGRTGGIYGYTFGSGTRLTVV.

Turning to this clonotype: One end of the junction varies from germline; a read error may be responsible. This sequence joins TRBV29-1 and TRBJ1-1; tentatively, D is TRBD1 (6 bases). The CDR3 sequence is 13 residues long. The germline V gene encodes CDR1 SQVTM and CDR2 ANQGSEA. This chain's CDR3 is CSAEPQGWAEAFF. For the CDR3, the DNA is TGCAGCGCCGAACCCCAGGGGTGGGCTGAAGCGTTCTTT.

The V gene is TRBV4-2, the J gene TRBJ2-1, with D possibly being TRBD2 (6 bases). CDR3 length: 14 residues. CDR1 is LGHNA and CDR2 is YNFKEQ in the germline V gene. Trimming took off 3 bases at V and 7 bases at J, with 13 bases between the two ends. The CDR3 region has the DNA TGTGCCAGCAGCCAGGAGGGCTACGGGAATGAGCAGTTCTTC. This codes for CASSQEGYGNEQFF.

V gene TRBV7-2 combines with J gene TRBJ2-7; 12 bases fit TRBD2. In germline, CDR1 is SGHTA, CDR2 FQGNSA. The CDR3 is 15 amino acids. Trimming cost V 4 bases and J 7 bases; bases outside gene matches: 8. The chain's CDR3 is CASSSPRLAGEEQYF. Written as DNA, the CDR3 is TGTGCCAGCAGCTCCCCCAGACTAGCGGGGGAGGAGCAGTACTTC.

The chain recombines TRBV20-1 with TRBJ2-1; either TRBD1 or TRBD2 may fit D (5 bases each). The CDR3 covers 13 residues. Germline V gene sequence: CDR1 DFQATT, CDR2 SNEGSKA (reference sequence). Trimming left V 3 bases short and J 4 bases short, with 10 bases between. This CDR3 reads CSASEGEYNEQFF. CDR3 DNA sequence: TGCAGTGCTAGTGAAGGGGAGTACAATGAGCAGTTCTTC.

This clonotype is a singleton in its sample. This chain links TRBV5-6 with TRBJ1-5; 7 bases are shared with TRBD1. Germline V CDR1 and CDR2: SGHDT, YYEEEE. The CDR3 totals 16 residues. V trimming: 0 bases; J trimming: 3 bases; junction bases outside the gene matches: 6. The CDR3 reads CASSLGGGGFNQPQHF. The DNA for the CDR3 is TGTGCCAGCAGCTTGGGGGGAGGGGGCTTCAATCAGCCCCAGCATTTT.

The chain uses TRBV6-2 or TRBV6-3 and TRBJ2-3; perhaps D is TRBD1 or TRBD2 (5 bases each). The CDR3 spans 14 residues. Germline V lookup: CDR1 MNHEY, CDR2 SVGEGT. With 6 bases removed from V and 5 bases from J, the gap between germline ends came to 15 bases. The CDR3 loop is CASRTGPPKDTQYF. CDR3 DNA sequence: TGTGCCAGCAGAACGGGACCACCGAAAGATACGCAGTATTTT.

This clonotype has only a few counts. Here the CDR3 reads CAISIAEGIDEQFF. The CDR3 DNA reads as TGTGCCATCAGTATAGCGGAGGGGATAGATGAGCAGTTCTTC. This sequence joins TRBV10-3 and TRBJ2-1, with TRBD2 as a possible D gene (6 bases). This CDR3 comprises 14 residues. The germline V gene has CDR1 ENHRY and CDR2 SYGVKD. V was clipped by 5 bases and J by 8 bases, with 16 bases between them.